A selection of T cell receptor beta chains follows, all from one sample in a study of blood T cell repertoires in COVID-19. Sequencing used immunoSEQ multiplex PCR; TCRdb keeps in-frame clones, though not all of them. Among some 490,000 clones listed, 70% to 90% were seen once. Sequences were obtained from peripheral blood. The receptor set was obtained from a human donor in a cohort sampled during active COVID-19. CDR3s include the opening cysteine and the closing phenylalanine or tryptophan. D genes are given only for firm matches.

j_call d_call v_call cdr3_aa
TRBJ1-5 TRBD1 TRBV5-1 CASSLEGQGGQPQHF
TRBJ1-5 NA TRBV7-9 CASSPYQGGSNQPQHF
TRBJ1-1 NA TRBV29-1 CSVPSGGFTEAFF
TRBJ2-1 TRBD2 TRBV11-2 CASSPSAGGPWNEQFF
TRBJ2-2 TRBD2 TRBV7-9 CASSLDTSGRNTGELFF
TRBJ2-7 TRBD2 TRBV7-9 CASSPYRGLANYEQYF
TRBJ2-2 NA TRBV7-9 CASSLQGIGELFF
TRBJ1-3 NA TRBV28 CASSLITSGGRRNTIYF
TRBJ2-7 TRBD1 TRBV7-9 CASSLGTGGPYEQYF
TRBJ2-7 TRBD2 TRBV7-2 CASSPSGGISYEQYF
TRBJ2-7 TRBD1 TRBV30 CACARQGTFYEQYF
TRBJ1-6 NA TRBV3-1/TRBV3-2 CASSSDRRTLHF
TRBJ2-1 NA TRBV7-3 CASSSRPLANEQFF
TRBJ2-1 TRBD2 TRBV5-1 CASSPIAGTSLDEQFF
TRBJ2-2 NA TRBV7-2 CASAASTGNTGELFF
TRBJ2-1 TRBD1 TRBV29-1 CSVEDPRTGEYNEQFF
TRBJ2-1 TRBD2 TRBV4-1 CASSQVRQGSRSTSGSKNEQFF
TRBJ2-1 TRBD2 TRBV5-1 CASSFWSGVRNNEQFF
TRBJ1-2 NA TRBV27 CASMNADNYGYTF
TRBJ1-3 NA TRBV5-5 CASSFLWAGSPGNTIYF
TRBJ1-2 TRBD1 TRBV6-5 CASSATGNYGYTF
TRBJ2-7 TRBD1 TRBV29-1 CSVEETGGAYEQYF
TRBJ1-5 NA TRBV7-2 CASSPQGGSNQPQHF
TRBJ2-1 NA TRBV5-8 CASSLSLAGRYNEQFF
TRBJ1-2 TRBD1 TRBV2 CASMRQGAYGYTF
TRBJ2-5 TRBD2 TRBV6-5 CASGTSGNRAETQYF
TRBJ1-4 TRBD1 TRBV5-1 CASSTGQPGEKLFF
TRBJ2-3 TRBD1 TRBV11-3 CASSKRTGGSDTQYF
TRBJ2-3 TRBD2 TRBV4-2 CASSPRGTSGRVGPDTQYF
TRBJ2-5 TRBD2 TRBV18 CASSPPGSSGVQETQYF
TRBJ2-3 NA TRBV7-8 CATIAGASTDTQYF
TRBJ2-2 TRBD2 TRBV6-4 CASSGLAGAGELFF
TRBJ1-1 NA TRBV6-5 CASRRRENTEAFF
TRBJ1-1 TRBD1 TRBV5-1 CASSFDRGEAFF
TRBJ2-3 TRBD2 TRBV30 CAWKGLAGTDTQYF
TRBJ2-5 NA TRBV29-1 CSVGHSQETQYF
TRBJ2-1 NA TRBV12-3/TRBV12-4 CASSLRGSEQFF
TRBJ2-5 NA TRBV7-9 CASSLARQGETQYF
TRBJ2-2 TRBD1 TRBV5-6 CASSPTGGTGELFF
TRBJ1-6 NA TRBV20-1 CSASFQDNSPLHF
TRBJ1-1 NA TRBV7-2 CASSLLDRHTEAFF
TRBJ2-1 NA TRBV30 CAWSRSSYNEQFF
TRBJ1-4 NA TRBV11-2 CASSQVPGSQTEKLFF
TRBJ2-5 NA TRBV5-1 CASSLGPGNQETQYF
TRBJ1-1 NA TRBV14 CASSQLTGGTEAFF
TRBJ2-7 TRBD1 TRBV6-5 CASRDRAYEQYF